Below, 27 T cell receptor beta chains from the same sample are listed, as sequenced in a study of early T cells in non-severe SARS-CoV-2 infection. TCRdb re-analysed the 5' RACE reads in MiXCR, keeping a single row per CDR3 protein. The table has about 33,000 distinct CDR3 sequences, approximately 7% seen once. What was sequenced was whole blood. Receptors were obtained from an adult who was a healthcare worker with PCR-confirmed SARS-CoV-2 infection or an uninfected control (not recorded which).

In its sample, this clonotype was seen a few times. The chain couples TRBV20-1 to TRBJ1-1, with D hard to call. V gave up 0 bases and J gave up 1 base, with 12 bases separating them. The germline CDR1 and CDR2 sequences are DFQATT and SNEGSKA (reference sequence). The CDR3 extends over 15 amino acids. CDR3 region: CSARDKGQPNTEAFF. The DNA of the CDR3 is TGCAGTGCTAGAGATAAAGGGCAACCGAACACTGAAGCTTTCTTT.

This clonotype occurred a few times. The chain employs TRBV12-3 or TRBV12-4 and TRBJ2-2, with a weak D call TRBD1 (6 bases). V was cut by 3 bases and J by 0 bases, with 11 bases left in between. This CDR3 is 16 amino acids long. CDR3 region: CASSLSRTANTGELFF. In nucleotides, the CDR3 is TGTGCCAGCAGTTTGTCCCGGACAGCGAACACCGGGGAGCTGTTTTTT.

The chain recombines TRBV28 with TRBJ2-2, with D perhaps matching TRBD2 (5 bases). V gave up 2 bases and J gave up 6 bases, with 22 bases separating them. The CDR3 totals 18 residues. Per germline, CDR1 MDHEN and CDR2 SYDVKM. This CDR3 reads CASSLLRSPGLYPGELFF. The CDR3 region has the DNA TGTGCCAGCAGTTTACTCCGTTCTCCGGGATTGTACCCCGGGGAGCTGTTTTTT.

V is TRBV6-6 and J is TRBJ2-7; the D gene is possibly TRBD2 (5 bases). This CDR3 is 12 amino acids long. Germline CDR1 is MNHNY and CDR2 is SVGAGI (reference sequence). Trimming shortened V by 4 bases and J by 9 bases, and 13 bases separated the two germline ends. The CDR3 here is CASSSPASGQYF. As DNA, the CDR3 is TGTGCCAGCAGTTCTCCCGCAAGCGGGCAGTACTTC.

This clonotype was counted many times. The V gene is TRBV28, the J gene TRBJ2-7; 7 nucleotides match TRBD1. V shed 4 bases and J 5 bases; nucleotides not matched to a gene: 11. The CDR3 has 15 residues. Germline-derived CDR1 and CDR2 are MDHEN and SYDVKM. CDR3 amino acids: CASSSADRAVNEQYF. The CDR3 DNA reads TGTGCCAGCAGTTCAGCCGACAGGGCTGTCAACGAGCAGTACTTC.

This clonotype was recorded at least ten times. The chain links TRBV7-6 to TRBJ2-5, with D perhaps TRBD2 (5 bases). This CDR3 contains 15 residues. Germline V lookup: CDR1 SGHVS, CDR2 FNYEAQ. Trimming left V 3 bases short and J 2 bases short, with 13 bases between. The CDR3 is CASSLIARGQETQYF. Written as DNA, the CDR3 is TGTGCCAGCAGCTTGATTGCCCGGGGACAAGAGACCCAGTACTTC.

This clonotype was seen only a few times. V is TRBV29-1 and J is TRBJ2-1, with 9 nucleotides matching TRBD2. CDR1 and CDR2 (germline): SQVTM, ANQGSEA. The CDR3 extends over 13 amino acids. V was clipped by 6 bases and J by 2 bases; unmatched bases: 2. The CDR3 loop is CSVASGTYNEQFF. The CDR3 DNA is TGCAGCGTAGCTAGCGGGACCTACAATGAGCAGTTCTTC.

This clonotype showed up many times. The rearrangement links TRBV12-3 or TRBV12-4 to TRBJ2-2, with a possible D match to TRBD2 (5 bases). The CDR3 is made up of 17 amino acids. V lost 4 bases, J lost 5 bases, and 20 bases lay in between. CDR3 protein: CASSSPRGRLVTGELFF. The CDR3 DNA is TGTGCCAGCAGTTCCCCTCGGGGTAGATTGGTAACCGGGGAGCTGTTTTTT.

The chain uses TRBV10-3 and TRBJ2-1; 10 nucleotides agree with TRBD2. The CDR3 has 16 amino acids. Germline trimming cut 3 bases from V and 10 bases from J; bases unmatched to any gene: 12. Per the germline V gene, CDR1 is ENHRY and CDR2 is SYGVKD. CDR3 sequence reads: CAISDISGRVGGEQFF. CDR3 nucleotides: TGTGCCATCAGTGACATAAGCGGGAGGGTTGGAGGGGAGCAGTTCTTC.

This clonotype was observed a handful of times. The J gene is TRBJ2-1, the V gene TRBV5-1; weak D call: TRBD2 (5 bases). The V and J ends lost 5 bases and 4 bases respectively, with 13 bases between them. Germline V gene data show CDR1 as SGHRS and CDR2 as YFSETQ. The CDR3 runs to 14 residues. This chain's CDR3 is CASRASGLYNEQFF. In DNA form, the CDR3 reads TGCGCCAGCAGAGCCAGCGGATTATACAATGAGCAGTTCTTC.

This clonotype was recorded many times. The chain employs TRBV20-1 and TRBJ2-1; D not certain. V dropped 0 bases and J dropped 6 bases, with 33 bases sitting between them. From germline, CDR1 is DFQATT and CDR2 SNEGSKA (reference sequence). This CDR3 is built from 21 residues. The CDR3, as DNA: TGCAGTGCTAGAGATATCCGGGTAGGATCGGGCACCACACACAATGTCAATGAGCAGTTCTTC. This codes for CSARDIRVGSGTTHNVNEQFF.

A few counts support this clonotype. J is TRBJ2-3 and V is TRBV12-3 or TRBV12-4; D gene ambiguous. The CDR3 covers 14 residues. V dropped 2 bases and J dropped 2 bases, with 8 bases sitting between them. The CDR3 loop is CASSLSGFTDTQYF. In nucleotides, the CDR3 is TGTGCCAGCAGTTTATCAGGTTTCACAGATACGCAGTATTTT.

This chain joins TRBV12-3 or TRBV12-4 and TRBJ2-1; no clear D gene. V was shortened by 3 bases and J by 10 bases, with 4 bases between the two germline ends. This CDR3 contains 10 residues. CDR3 region: CASSFEEQFF. CDR3 coding DNA: TGTGCCAGCAGTTTTGAGGAGCAGTTCTTC.

The J gene is TRBJ1-1, the V gene TRBV5-6; 8 bases are shared with TRBD1. Germline V lookup: CDR1 SGHDT, CDR2 YYEEEE. The trim removed 3 bases at V and 2 bases at J, leaving 3 bases unmatched. The CDR3 extends over 14 amino acids. The CDR3 region is CASSSRGPNTEAFF. In nucleotides, the CDR3 is TGTGCCAGCAGCTCCAGGGGGCCCAACACTGAAGCTTTCTTT.

At least ten counts were recorded for this clonotype. This chain joins TRBV7-6 and TRBJ2-1; 10 nucleotides match TRBD2. The J segment lost 8 bases and the V segment lost 7 bases, leaving 8 bases of the junction unmatched. The CDR3 is 14 amino acids. Germline V gene data show CDR1 as SGHVS and CDR2 as FNYEAQ. The CDR3 DNA reads as TGTGCCAGCAAGCTAGCGGGAGAAGCGGATGAGCAGTTCTTC. Protein: CASKLAGEADEQFF.

This clonotype was seen at least ten times. The chain links TRBV5-1 to TRBJ1-2; TRBD1 aligns across 7 bases. The CDR3 sequence is 15 residues long. J was trimmed by 4 bases and V by 0 bases; bases with no gene match: 6. Germline V gene data show CDR1 as SGHRS and CDR2 as YFSETQ. CDR3 in amino acids: CASSLERGQSYGYTF. CDR3 bases: TGCGCCAGCAGCTTGGAGAGGGGGCAGAGCTATGGCTACACCTTC. Filled out from reference TRBV5-1 and TRBJ1-2, the complete variable domain reads KAGVTQTPRYLIKTRGQQVTLSCSPISGHRSVSWYQQTPGQGLQFLFEYFSETQRNKGNFPGRFSGRQFSNSRSEMNVSTLELGDSALYLCASSLERGQSYGYTFGSGTRLTVV.

This clonotype was counted many times. This chain uses TRBV7-6 with TRBJ2-3; 13 bases align to TRBD2. V was pared by 1 base and J by 5 bases, with 6 bases of the junction left unmatched. Germline CDR1 reads SGHVS; CDR2 reads FNYEAQ. The CDR3 extends over 17 amino acids. CDR3 coding DNA: TGTGCCAGCAGCTTAGTCGGGACTAGCGGGAAAGGAGATACGCAGTATTTT. Its protein is CASSLVGTSGKGDTQYF.

The table lists this clonotype with many counts. J is TRBJ2-3 and V is TRBV20-1; D is undetermined. The CDR3 is made up of 12 amino acids. The V end was cut by 1 base, the J end by 5 bases, with 7 bases between. Germline values: CDR1 DFQATT, CDR2 SNEGSKA (reference sequence). The CDR3 region is CSARAWGDTQYF. In nucleotides, the CDR3 is TGCAGTGCTAGAGCCTGGGGAGATACGCAGTATTTT.

This clonotype occurred many times. The V gene is TRBV11-1, the J gene TRBJ2-5; unclear D gene. The CDR3 spans 13 residues. Germline CDR1 is SGHAT and CDR2 is FQDESV (reference sequence). The V and J ends lost 8 bases and 1 base respectively, with 11 bases between them. CDR3 region: CASRPNGQETQYF. CDR3 coding DNA: TGTGCCAGCCGCCCCAACGGCCAAGAGACCCAGTACTTC. Drawing the rest from reference TRBV11-1 and TRBJ2-5, the complete variable domain is EAEVAQSPRYKITEKSQAVAFWCDPISGHATLYWYRQILGQGPELLVQFQDESVVDDSQLPKDRFSAERLKGVDSTLKIQPAELGDSAMYLCASRPNGQETQYFGPGTRLLVL.

The rearrangement joins TRBV14 to TRBJ1-1; D uncertain. Per germline, CDR1 SGHDN and CDR2 FVKESK. This CDR3 comprises 13 residues. V was pared by 4 bases and J by 0 bases, with 6 bases between. This chain's CDR3 is CASSPYLNTEAFF. Written as DNA, the CDR3 is TGTGCCAGCAGCCCGTACTTGAACACTGAAGCTTTCTTT.

This clonotype was observed at least ten times. V usage is TRBV29-1 and J usage is TRBJ1-4; D is ambiguous. Per germline, CDR1 SQVTM and CDR2 ANQGSEA. CDR3 length: 13 residues. V was clipped by 1 base and J by 7 bases, with 10 bases between them. The CDR3 DNA is TGCAGCGTTGAAGTATCGGGGATTGAAAAACTGTTTTTT. It translates to CSVEVSGIEKLFF.

This clonotype has a count of ten or more. CDR3 nucleotides: TGTGCCAGCAGTCCCAGCCTAGCGGGGAGGGGGGAGCAGTACTTC. Translation gives CASSPSLAGRGEQYF. The chain employs TRBV28 and TRBJ2-7; 9 nucleotides match TRBD2. Germline CDR1 is MDHEN and CDR2 is SYDVKM. Trimming cost V 5 bases and J 7 bases; bases outside gene matches: 12. The length of the CDR3 is 15 residues.

This clonotype was seen ten or more times. This chain joins TRBV5-1 and TRBJ2-1, with D possibly being TRBD1 or TRBD2 (6 bases each). V lost 0 bases and J 4 bases, leaving 17 bases between the germline ends. This CDR3 is built from 17 residues. The germline V gene encodes CDR1 SGHRS and CDR2 YFSETQ. CDR3 in amino acids: CASSLAGLEGGYNEQFF. CDR3 bases: TGCGCCAGCAGCTTGGCGGGCTTGGAGGGGGGATACAATGAGCAGTTCTTC.

This clonotype has a count of ten or more. This chain joins TRBV20-1 and TRBJ2-1; D ambiguous. There are 16 residues in the CDR3. CDR1 and CDR2 from the germline V gene are DFQATT and SNEGSKA (reference sequence). The CDR3 DNA is TGCACCCCCGATCCCCCCGACCCCAGCTCCTACAATGAGCAGTTCTTC. It yields the protein CTPDPPDPSSYNEQFF.

The chain carries TRBV10-1 and TRBJ2-7; D might be TRBD1 (6 bases). CDR3 length: 17 amino acids. The ends were cut back, 6 bases at V and 4 bases at J, with 25 bases in the middle. Germline V CDR1 and CDR2: WNHNN, SYGVQD (reference sequence). CDR3 sequence: CASRPKPDRGRPYEQYF. CDR3 in DNA: TGCGCCAGCAGACCTAAGCCGGACAGAGGGAGACCGTACGAGCAGTACTTC.

This clonotype occurred many times. V gene TRBV6-1 combines with J gene TRBJ2-7, with 7 bases aligning to TRBD2. This CDR3 spans 15 amino acids. Unmatched junction bases numbered 11, after V lost 7 bases and J lost 2 bases. The germline V gene encodes CDR1 MNHNS and CDR2 SASEGT. The CDR3 here is CASTRIVREAYEQYF. The CDR3 bases are TGTGCCAGCACCCGCATCGTCCGGGAGGCCTACGAGCAGTACTTC.

This rearrangement joins TRBV4-1 to TRBJ1-1; D perhaps matches TRBD1 (6 bases). The germline CDR1 and CDR2 sequences are MGHRA and YSYEKL. With 4 bases removed from V and 1 base from J, the gap between germline ends came to 13 bases. The CDR3 sequence is 15 residues long. The CDR3 DNA sequence: TGCGCCAGCAGCCTCAGACAGGCAGAGAACACTGAAGCTTTCTTT. Translating gives CASSLRQAENTEAFF.